This TCR beta chain was captured by sequencing in a study of shared clonotypes between healthy human individuals. The germline V gene encodes CDR1 SGHRS and CDR2 YFSETQ. V was trimmed by 0 bases and J by 7 bases, leaving 8 bases between them. The CDR3 is made up of 13 amino acids. Assay: immunoSEQ multiplex PCR; the TCRdb copy retains only in-frame clones and omits some. The table lists hundreds of thousands of clones, roughly 70% of them singletons. The chain links TRBV5-1 to TRBJ2-1, with D possibly being TRBD2 (6 bases). The sample taken for sequencing was memory CD4+ T cells sorted from blood. As for subset: CD45RA-negative fraction. This clonotype was obtained from a woman aged 25 to 39 in good health. The CDR3 region is CASSLGTINEQFF. The CDR3 DNA reads TGCGCCAGCAGCTTGGGGACTATTAATGAGCAGTTCTTC.